These T cell receptor beta chains were read from a single sample in a study of blood T cell repertoires in COVID-19. The method was immunoSEQ multiplex PCR; TCRdb's version includes in-frame clones alone and lacks a portion of them. The sample holds a few hundred thousand clones, roughly nine tenths seen once. Sample: peripheral blood. The receptors were sampled from a woman in her forties or fifties with acute or convalescent COVID-19. Each CDR3 is given with its conserved first and last residue. A D gene is named only where the DNA matches it firmly. Rows may omit the clone size; those that give it use once, few, many or a size class.

clone_size d_call j_call v_call cdr3_aa cdr3_nt
. . TRBJ1-5 TRBV27 CASSLRGQPQHF TGTGCCAGCAGCTTACGGGGTCAGCCCCAGCATTTT
. TRBD2 TRBJ2-1 TRBV4-2 CASSQADSGRVWFF TGTGCCAGCAGCCAAGCGGATAGCGGGAGGGTTTGGTTCTTC
. TRBD1 TRBJ1-5 TRBV27 CAGNPGQGAGGSNQPQHF TGTGCCGGCAACCCGGGACAGGGGGCAGGAGGCAGCAATCAGCCCCAGCATTTT
. . TRBJ2-7 TRBV30 CAWSVRDFLNF TGTGCCTGGAGTGTACGAGACTTTCTGAACTTC
. . TRBJ2-6 TRBV21-1 CASSKMTASGTHSGANVLTF TGTGCCAGCAGCAAAATGACGGCTAGCGGGACCCACTCTGGGGCCAACGTCCTGACTTTC
few . TRBJ1-2 TRBV6-6 CASSYRDYGYTF TGTGCCAGCAGTTACCGGGACTATGGCTACACCTTC
. TRBD2 TRBJ2-1 TRBV15 CATSRGTSGYNEQFF TGTGCCACCAGCAGAGGGACTAGCGGATACAATGAGCAGTTCTTC
. . TRBJ2-2 TRBV6-5 CASRLPSTGELFF TGTGCCAGCAGACTTCCCTCCACCGGGGAGCTGTTTTTT
. . TRBJ2-3 TRBV12-3/TRBV12-4 CASSFRDTQYF TGTGCCAGCAGTTTCCGGGATACGCAGTATTTT
. . TRBJ1-1 TRBV25-1 CASRWGGDTEAFF TGTGCCAGCAGATGGGGCGGGGACACTGAAGCTTTCTTT
few . TRBJ2-7 TRBV21-1 CASSTQRQGVYEQYF TGTGCCAGCTCCACCCAGAGGCAGGGTGTCTACGAGCAGTACTTC
few . TRBJ2-1 TRBV9 CASSVATGSYNEQFF TGTGCCAGCAGCGTAGCAACAGGCAGCTACAATGAGCAGTTCTTC
. . TRBJ2-1 TRBV9 CASSVEPSSYNEQFF TGTGCCAGCAGCGTAGAGCCTAGCTCCTACAATGAGCAGTTCTTC
. TRBD1 TRBJ1-4 TRBV5-6 CASSLAGTGRNEKLFF TGTGCCAGCAGCTTGGCCGGGACAGGGAGAAATGAAAAACTGTTTTTT
few . TRBJ2-5 TRBV15 CATSRQGETQYF TGTGCCACCAGCAGACAGGGAGAGACCCAGTACTTC
. TRBD1 TRBJ1-1 TRBV19 CASSRHPGTGEGAFF TGTGCCAGTAGTAGACATCCCGGGACAGGGGAAGGAGCTTTCTTT
. . TRBJ1-6 TRBV18 CASSPTDYNSPLHF TGTGCCAGCTCACCTACAGACTATAATTCACCCCTCCACTTT
. TRBD1 TRBJ2-7 TRBV5-4 CASSGDSSYEQYF TGTGCCAGCAGCGGGGACAGCTCCTACGAGCAGTACTTC
. TRBD1 TRBJ1-1 TRBV7-9 CASSQGQGARNTEAFF TGTGCCAGCAGCCAAGGACAGGGGGCGAGGAACACTGAAGCTTTCTTT
. TRBD2 TRBJ2-1 TRBV20-1 CSAGDYGSHFF TGCAGTGCAGGGGACTATGGGTCGCATTTCTTC
. TRBD2 TRBJ2-7 TRBV11-2 CASSLMTSGIAYEQYF TGTGCCAGCAGCTTAATGACTAGCGGGATCGCCTACGAGCAGTACTTC
. . TRBJ2-1 TRBV29-1 CSGTSSDEQFF TGCAGCGGGACCTCTAGCGATGAGCAGTTCTTC
. TRBD2 TRBJ2-4 TRBV7-8 CASSSIAGLAKNIQYF TGTGCCAGCAGCTCGATAGCGGGTCTAGCCAAAAACATTCAGTACTTC
. . TRBJ1-1 TRBV5-1 CASSLEGLNTEAFF TGCGCCAGCAGCTTGGAGGGGCTGAACACTGAAGCTTTCTTT
. . TRBJ1-4 TRBV6-5 CASSYSGLNEKLFF TGTGCCAGCAGTTACTCTGGACTTAATGAAAAACTGTTTTTT
. TRBD2 TRBJ2-3 TRBV29-1 CSVGLDHDTQYF TGCAGCGTCGGACTAGACCACGATACGCAGTATTTT
. . TRBJ1-2 TRBV5-1 CASSLAWGGGYTF TGCGCCAGCAGCTTGGCCTGGGGGGGAGGCTACACCTTC
. TRBD2 TRBJ2-1 TRBV2 CASSEREWYNEQFF TGTGCCAGCAGTGAGCGGGAGTGGTACAATGAGCAGTTCTTC
. TRBD2 TRBJ2-3 TRBV7-2 CASSPPGRELTTDTQYF TGTGCCAGCAGCCCGCCCGGGCGGGAGCTTACCACAGATACGCAGTATTTT
. TRBD1 TRBJ2-7 TRBV19 CASSTGTGGREQYF TGTGCCAGTAGTACCGGGACAGGGGGCCGGGAGCAGTACTTC
once TRBD1 TRBJ1-2 TRBV6-1 CASSEPGQGISGYTF TGTGCCAGCAGTGAACCGGGACAGGGAATCTCTGGCTACACCTTC
few . TRBJ1-2 TRBV3-1/TRBV3-2 CASSQDSAGGYTF TGTGCCAGCAGCCAAGATAGTGCAGGGGGCTACACCTTC
. . TRBJ1-1 TRBV6-1 CASRNPGETEAFF TGTGCCAGCAGAAACCCAGGGGAAACTGAAGCTTTCTTT
once TRBD1 TRBJ1-2 TRBV19 CASSTLQGNYGYTF TGTGCCAGTAGTACGTTACAGGGGAACTATGGCTACACCTTC
. TRBD1 TRBJ2-7 TRBV10-3 CAISESTGPASYEQYF TGTGCCATCAGTGAGTCGACAGGGCCCGCTTCCTACGAGCAGTACTTC
once . TRBJ1-3 TRBV7-2 CASSLGPPLGGNTIYF TGTGCCAGCAGCTTAGGGCCCCCCCTCGGGGGAAACACCATATATTTT
. . TRBJ1-1 TRBV4-1 CASSQVMNTEAFF TGCGCCAGCAGCCAAGTTATGAACACTGAAGCTTTCTTT
once TRBD2 TRBJ2-1 TRBV11-2 CASSFTVSGGDNEQFF TGTGCCAGCAGCTTTACCGTTAGCGGGGGGGATAATGAGCAGTTCTTC
once TRBD1 TRBJ1-1 TRBV5-1 CASSARDRGWGTEAFF TGCGCCAGCAGCGCCCGGGACAGGGGATGGGGCACTGAAGCTTTCTTT
. . TRBJ2-7 TRBV9 CASSVAVRDYEQYF TGTGCCAGCAGCGTAGCAGTCAGGGACTACGAGCAGTACTTC
few TRBD1 TRBJ2-6 TRBV4-2 CASSQERTGSGANVLTF TGTGCCAGCAGCCAAGAGAGGACAGGATCTGGGGCCAACGTCCTGACTTTC
once TRBD2 TRBJ2-3 TRBV7-3 CASSLAGGTTDTQYF TGTGCCAGCAGCTTAGCGGGGGGGACCACAGATACGCAGTATTTT
. TRBD1 TRBJ1-4 TRBV3-1/TRBV3-2 CASSQVPGQGNEKLFF TGTGCCAGCAGCCAAGTTCCGGGACAGGGGAATGAAAAACTGTTTTTT
. TRBD2 TRBJ2-2 TRBV10-3 CAISAASGSTGELFF TGTGCCATCAGTGCCGCTAGCGGGAGCACCGGGGAGCTGTTTTTT
once . TRBJ1-1 TRBV12-3/TRBV12-4 CASSSGSEAFF TGTGCCAGCAGTTCAGGGTCCGAAGCTTTCTTT
. . TRBJ1-3 TRBV13 CASSDTQVGGNTIYF TGTGCCAGCAGCGATACACAGGTTGGAGGAAACACCATATATTTT
. TRBD1 TRBJ1-2 TRBV25-1 CASSRTGGNYGYTF TGTGCCAGCAGTCGGACAGGGGGAAACTATGGCTACACCTTC
. . TRBJ2-5 TRBV11-2 CASSLYSETQYF TGTGCCAGCAGCTTATACTCGGAGACCCAGTACTTC
. . TRBJ1-1 TRBV29-1 CSATAGAPDTEAFF TGCAGTGCTACTGCAGGGGCCCCGGACACTGAAGCTTTCTTT
. . TRBJ2-1 TRBV9 CASSPRSYNEQFF TGTGCCAGCAGCCCCCGGAGCTACAATGAGCAGTTCTTC
. . TRBJ2-3 TRBV19 CATGRIGDTDTQYF TGTGCCACCGGACGGATAGGGGACACAGATACGCAGTATTTT